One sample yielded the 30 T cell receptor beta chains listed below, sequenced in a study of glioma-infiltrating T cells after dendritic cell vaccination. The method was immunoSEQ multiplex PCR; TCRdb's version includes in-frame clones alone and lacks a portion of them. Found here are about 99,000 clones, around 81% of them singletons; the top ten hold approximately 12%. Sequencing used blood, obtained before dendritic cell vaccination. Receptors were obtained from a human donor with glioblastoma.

The DNA of the CDR3 is TGTGCCAGTAGTATAGACGGAGGCCAGCCCCAGCATTTT. Amino acids: CASSIDGGQPQHF. V usage is TRBV19 and J usage is TRBJ1-5; no definite D call. In germline, CDR1 is LNHDA, CDR2 SQIVND (reference sequence). V was trimmed by 0 bases and J by 7 bases, leaving 7 bases between them. This CDR3 has 13 amino acids.

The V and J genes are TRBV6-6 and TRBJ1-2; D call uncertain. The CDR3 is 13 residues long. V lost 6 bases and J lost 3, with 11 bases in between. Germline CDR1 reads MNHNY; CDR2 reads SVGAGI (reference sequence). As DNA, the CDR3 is TGTGCCAGCAGACCCACACCCTACTATGGCTACACCTTC. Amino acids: CASRPTPYYGYTF.

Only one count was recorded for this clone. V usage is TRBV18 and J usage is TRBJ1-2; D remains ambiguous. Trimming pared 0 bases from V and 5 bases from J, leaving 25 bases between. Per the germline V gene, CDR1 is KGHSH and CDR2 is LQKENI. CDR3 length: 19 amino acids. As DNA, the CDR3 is TGTGCCAGCTCACCACCTATCGCCCCGGGAACCGGCAGGCATTATGGCTACACCTTC. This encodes CASSPPIAPGTGRHYGYTF.

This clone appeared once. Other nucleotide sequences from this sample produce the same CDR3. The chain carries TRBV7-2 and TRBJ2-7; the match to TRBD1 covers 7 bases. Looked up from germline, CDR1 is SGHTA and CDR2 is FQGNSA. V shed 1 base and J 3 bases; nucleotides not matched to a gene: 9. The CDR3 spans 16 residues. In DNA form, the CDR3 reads TGTGCCAGCAGCTTAGTGAGAGGGGGCTCGTACTACGAGCAGTACTTC. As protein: CASSLVRGGSYYEQYF.

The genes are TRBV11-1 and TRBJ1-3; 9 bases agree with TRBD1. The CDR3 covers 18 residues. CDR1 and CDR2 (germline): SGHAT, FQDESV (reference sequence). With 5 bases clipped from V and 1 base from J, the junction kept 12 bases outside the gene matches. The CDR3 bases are TGTGCCAGCAGCGATCCGGGACAGGGTTCAAAATCTGGAAACACCATATATTTT. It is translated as CASSDPGQGSKSGNTIYF.

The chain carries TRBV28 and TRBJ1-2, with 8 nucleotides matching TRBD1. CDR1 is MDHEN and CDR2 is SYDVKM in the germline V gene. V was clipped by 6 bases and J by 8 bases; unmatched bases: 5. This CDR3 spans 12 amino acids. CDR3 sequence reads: CASSDRGGGYTF. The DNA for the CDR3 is TGTGCCAGCAGCGACAGGGGCGGAGGCTACACCTTC.

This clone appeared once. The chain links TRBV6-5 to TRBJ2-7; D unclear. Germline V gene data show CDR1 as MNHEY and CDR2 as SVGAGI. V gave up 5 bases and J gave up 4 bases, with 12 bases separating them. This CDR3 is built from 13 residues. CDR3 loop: CASSEGRVYEQYF. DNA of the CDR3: TGTGCCAGCAGTGAAGGCCGGGTGTACGAGCAGTACTTC.

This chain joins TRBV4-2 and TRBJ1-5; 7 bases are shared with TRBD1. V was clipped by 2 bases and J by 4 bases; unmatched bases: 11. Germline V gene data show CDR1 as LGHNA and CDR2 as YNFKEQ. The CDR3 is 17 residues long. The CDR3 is CASSQTGVPFGNQPQHF. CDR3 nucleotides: TGTGCCAGCAGCCAAACAGGGGTCCCCTTTGGAAATCAGCCCCAGCATTTT.

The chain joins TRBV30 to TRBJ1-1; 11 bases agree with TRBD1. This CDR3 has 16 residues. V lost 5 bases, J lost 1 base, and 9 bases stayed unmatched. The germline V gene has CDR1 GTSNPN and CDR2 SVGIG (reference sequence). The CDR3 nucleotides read TGTGCCTGGGAACCGCCGGACAGGGGGCAGAACACTGAAGCTTTCTTT. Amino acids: CAWEPPDRGQNTEAFF.

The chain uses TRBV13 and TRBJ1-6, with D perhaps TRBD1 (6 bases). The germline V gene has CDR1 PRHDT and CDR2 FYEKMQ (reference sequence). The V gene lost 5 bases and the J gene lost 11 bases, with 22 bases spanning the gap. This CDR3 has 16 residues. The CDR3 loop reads CASSLTTGAPTTPLHF. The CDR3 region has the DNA TGTGCCAGCAGCCTGACGACAGGCGCCCCCACGACACCCCTCCACTTT.

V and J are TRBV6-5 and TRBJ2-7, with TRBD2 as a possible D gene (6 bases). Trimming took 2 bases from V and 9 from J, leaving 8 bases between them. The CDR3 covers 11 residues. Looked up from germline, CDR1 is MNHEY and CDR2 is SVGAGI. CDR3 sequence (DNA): TGTGCCAGCAGTTACGGGGGGAGGCAGTACTTC. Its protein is CASSYGGRQYF.

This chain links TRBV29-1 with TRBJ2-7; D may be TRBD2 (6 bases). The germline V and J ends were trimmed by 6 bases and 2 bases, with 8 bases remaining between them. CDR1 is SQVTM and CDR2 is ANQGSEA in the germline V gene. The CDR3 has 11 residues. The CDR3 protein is CSVGTAYEQYF. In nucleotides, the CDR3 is TGCAGCGTCGGGACTGCCTACGAGCAGTACTTC.

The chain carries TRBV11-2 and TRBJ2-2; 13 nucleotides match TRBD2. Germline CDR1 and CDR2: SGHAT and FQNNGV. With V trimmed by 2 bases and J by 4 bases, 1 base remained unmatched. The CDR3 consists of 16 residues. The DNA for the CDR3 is TGTGCCAGCAGCTTAACTAGCGGGGGGGGCACCGGGGAGCTGTTTTTT. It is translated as CASSLTSGGGTGELFF.

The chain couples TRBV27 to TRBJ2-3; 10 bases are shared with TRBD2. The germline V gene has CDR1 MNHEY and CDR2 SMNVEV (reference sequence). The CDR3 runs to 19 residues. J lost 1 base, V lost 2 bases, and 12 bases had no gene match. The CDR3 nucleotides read TGTGCCAGCAGTTTACTGGCTAGCGGGGGACCTCTACGCACAGATACGCAGTATTTT. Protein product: CASSLLASGGPLRTDTQYF.

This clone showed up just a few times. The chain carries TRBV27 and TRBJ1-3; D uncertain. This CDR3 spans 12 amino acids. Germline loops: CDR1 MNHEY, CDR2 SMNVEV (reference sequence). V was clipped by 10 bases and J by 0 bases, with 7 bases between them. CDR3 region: CAIASSGNTIYF. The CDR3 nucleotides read TGTGCCATCGCCAGCTCTGGAAACACCATATATTTT.

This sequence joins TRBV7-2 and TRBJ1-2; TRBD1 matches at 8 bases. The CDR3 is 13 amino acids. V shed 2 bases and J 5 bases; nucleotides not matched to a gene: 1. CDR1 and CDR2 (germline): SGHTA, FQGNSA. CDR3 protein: CASSLQGAYGYTF. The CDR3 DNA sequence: TGTGCCAGCAGCTTACAGGGGGCATATGGCTACACCTTC.

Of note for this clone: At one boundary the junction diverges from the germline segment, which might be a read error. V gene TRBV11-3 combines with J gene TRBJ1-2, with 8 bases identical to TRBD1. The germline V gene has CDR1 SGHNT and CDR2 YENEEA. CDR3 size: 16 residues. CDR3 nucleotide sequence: TGTGCCAGCAGCCCCGGGACAGGATCCCTTAACCATGGCTACACCTTC. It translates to CASSPGTGSLNHGYTF.

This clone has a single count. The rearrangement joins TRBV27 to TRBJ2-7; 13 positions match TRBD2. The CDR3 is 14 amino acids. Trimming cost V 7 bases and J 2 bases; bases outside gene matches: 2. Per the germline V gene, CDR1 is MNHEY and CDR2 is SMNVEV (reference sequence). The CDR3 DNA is TGTGCCAGCAAGGGGACTAGCGGGGCCTACGAGCAGTACTTC. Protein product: CASKGTSGAYEQYF.

This CDR3 reads CASSLRVLEGGGELFF. DNA for the CDR3: TGTGCCAGCAGCCTCCGGGTGCTCGAGGGAGGCGGGGAGCTGTTTTTT. V gene TRBV11-3 combines with J gene TRBJ2-2, with TRBD2 as a possible D gene (6 bases). The germline V gene has CDR1 SGHNT and CDR2 YENEEA. The V end lost 5 bases, the J end lost 7 bases, and 20 bases lay between the germline ends. This CDR3 has 16 residues.

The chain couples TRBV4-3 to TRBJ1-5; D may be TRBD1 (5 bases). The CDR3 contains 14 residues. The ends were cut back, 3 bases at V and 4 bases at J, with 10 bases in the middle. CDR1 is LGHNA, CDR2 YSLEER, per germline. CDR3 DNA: TGCGCCAGCAGCCAGGGGCGCCAGAATCAGCCCCAGCATTTT. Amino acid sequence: CASSQGRQNQPQHF.

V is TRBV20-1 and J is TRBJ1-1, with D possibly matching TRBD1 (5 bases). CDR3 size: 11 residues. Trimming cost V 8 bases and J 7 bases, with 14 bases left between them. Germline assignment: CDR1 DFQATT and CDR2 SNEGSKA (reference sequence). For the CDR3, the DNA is TGCAGTTTATTTTCGGGGGGTGAAGCTTTCTTT. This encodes CSLFSGGEAFF.

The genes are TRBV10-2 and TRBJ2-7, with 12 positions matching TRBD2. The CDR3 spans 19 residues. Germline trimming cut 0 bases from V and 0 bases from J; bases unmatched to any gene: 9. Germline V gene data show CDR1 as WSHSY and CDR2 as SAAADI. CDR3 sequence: CASSESPGLAGSFSYEQYF. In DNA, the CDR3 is TGCGCCAGCAGTGAGTCACCCGGACTAGCGGGGTCATTCTCCTACGAGCAGTACTTC.

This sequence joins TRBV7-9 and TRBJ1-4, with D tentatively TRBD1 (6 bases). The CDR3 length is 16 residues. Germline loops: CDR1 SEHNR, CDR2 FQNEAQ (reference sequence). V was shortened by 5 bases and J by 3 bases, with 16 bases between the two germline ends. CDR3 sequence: CASSISTGRANEKLFF. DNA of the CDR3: TGTGCCAGCAGCATCTCGACAGGTCGGGCTAATGAAAAACTGTTTTTT. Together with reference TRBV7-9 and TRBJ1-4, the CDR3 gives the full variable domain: DTGVSQNPRHKITKRGQNVTFRCDPISEHNRLYWYRQTLGQGPEFLTYFQNEAQLEKSRLLSDRFSAERPKGSFSTLEIQRTEQGDSAMYLCASSISTGRANEKLFFGSGTQLSVL.

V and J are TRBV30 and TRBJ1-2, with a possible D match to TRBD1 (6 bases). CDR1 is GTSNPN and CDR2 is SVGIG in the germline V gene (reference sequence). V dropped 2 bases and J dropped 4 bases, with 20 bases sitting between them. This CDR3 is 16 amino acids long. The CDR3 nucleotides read TGTGCCTGGAGTCTTAGGGTGACGCAGGGGAGCTATGGCTACACCTTC. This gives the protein CAWSLRVTQGSYGYTF. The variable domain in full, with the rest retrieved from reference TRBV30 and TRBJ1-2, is SQTIHQWPATLVQPVGSPLSLECTVEGTSNPNLYWYRQAAGRGLQLLFYSVGIGQISSEVPQNLSASRPQDRQFILSSKKLLLSDSGFYLCAWSLRVTQGSYGYTFGSGTRLTVV.

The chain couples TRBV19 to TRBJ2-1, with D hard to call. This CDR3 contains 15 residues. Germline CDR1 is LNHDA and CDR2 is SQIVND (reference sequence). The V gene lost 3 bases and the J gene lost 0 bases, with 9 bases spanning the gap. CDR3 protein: CASSITENSYNEQFF. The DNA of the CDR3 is TGTGCCAGTAGTATCACAGAGAACTCCTACAATGAGCAGTTCTTC. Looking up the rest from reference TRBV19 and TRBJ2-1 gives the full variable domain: DGGITQSPKYLFRKEGQNVTLSCEQNLNHDAMYWYRQDPGQGLRLIYYSQIVNDFQKGDIAEGYSVSREKKESFPLTVTSAQKNPTAFYLCASSITENSYNEQFFGPGTRLTVL.

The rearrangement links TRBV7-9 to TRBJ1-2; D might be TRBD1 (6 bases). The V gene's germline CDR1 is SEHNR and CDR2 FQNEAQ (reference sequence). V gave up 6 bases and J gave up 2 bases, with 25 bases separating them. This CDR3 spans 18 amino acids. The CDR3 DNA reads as TGTGCCAGCAGAACCGAGGGGGGGAGGGCCGTTTGGAACTATGGCTACACCTTC. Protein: CASRTEGGRAVWNYGYTF. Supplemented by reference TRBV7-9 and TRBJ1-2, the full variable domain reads DTGVSQNPRHKITKRGQNVTFRCDPISEHNRLYWYRQTLGQGPEFLTYFQNEAQLEKSRLLSDRFSAERPKGSFSTLEIQRTEQGDSAMYLCASRTEGGRAVWNYGYTFGSGTRLTVV.

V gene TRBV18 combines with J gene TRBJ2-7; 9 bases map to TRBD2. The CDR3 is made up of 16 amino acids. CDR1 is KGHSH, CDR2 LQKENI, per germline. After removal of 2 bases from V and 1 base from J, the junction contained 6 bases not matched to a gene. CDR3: CASSPEPAGGSYEQYF. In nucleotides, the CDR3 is TGTGCCAGCTCACCAGAGCCCGCGGGGGGGTCCTACGAGCAGTACTTC. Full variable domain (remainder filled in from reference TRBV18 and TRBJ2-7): NAGVMQNPRHLVRRRGQEARLRCSPMKGHSHVYWYRQLPEEGLKFMVYLQKENIIDESGMPKERFSAEFPKEGPSILRIQQVVRGDSAAYFCASSPEPAGGSYEQYFGPGTRLTVT.

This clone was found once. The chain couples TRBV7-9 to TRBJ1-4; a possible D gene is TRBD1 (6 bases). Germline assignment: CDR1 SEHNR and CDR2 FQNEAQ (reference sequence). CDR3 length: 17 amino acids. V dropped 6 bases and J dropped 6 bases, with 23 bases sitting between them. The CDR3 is CASSPLGEGVWYEKLFF. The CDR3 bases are TGTGCCAGCAGTCCCCTTGGGGAGGGGGTTTGGTATGAAAAACTGTTTTTT.

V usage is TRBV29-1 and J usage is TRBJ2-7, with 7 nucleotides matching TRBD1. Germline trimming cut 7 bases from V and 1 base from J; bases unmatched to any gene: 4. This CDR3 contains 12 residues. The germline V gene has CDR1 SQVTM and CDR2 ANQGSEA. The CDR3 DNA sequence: TGCAGCGCTAGACAGGGTTCCTACGAGCAGTACTTC. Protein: CSARQGSYEQYF.

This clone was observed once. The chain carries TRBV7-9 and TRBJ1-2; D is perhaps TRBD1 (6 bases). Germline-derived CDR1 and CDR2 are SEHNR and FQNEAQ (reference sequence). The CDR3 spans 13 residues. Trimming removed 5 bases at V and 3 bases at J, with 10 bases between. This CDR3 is CASSPTGHYGYTF. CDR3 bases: TGTGCCAGCAGCCCCACAGGGCACTATGGCTACACCTTC.